These T cell receptor beta chains were read from a single sample in a study of T cell changes during pregnancy in multiple sclerosis. The table came from immunoSEQ multiplex PCR; TCRdb's copy has only in-frame clones and leaves some out. The sample has tens of thousands of clones; approximately 90% are singletons. Material: peripheral blood, obtained in the first trimester of pregnancy. The receptor set was obtained from a female donor in good health, enrolled as a control in a pregnancy study. The CDR3 runs from the conserved cysteine through the conserved F or W. Each record gives: J gene, V gene, clone size, D gene, CDR3 protein, CDR3 DNA. The D gene is left open where the match is weak. The size of a clone is reported for some rows only, either as once, few or many, or as a class for expanded clones.

J gene: TRBJ2-7; V gene: TRBV2; clone size: -; D gene: TRBD1; CDR3 protein: CASSTGETYEQYF; CDR3 DNA: TGTGCCAGCAGTACAGGGGAGACCTACGAGCAGTACTTC
J gene: TRBJ2-5; V gene: TRBV2; clone size: -; D gene: TRBD1; CDR3 protein: CASSQDRGQETQYF; CDR3 DNA: TGTGCCAGCAGTCAGGACAGGGGCCAAGAGACCCAGTACTTC
J gene: TRBJ1-3; V gene: TRBV7-2; clone size: -; D gene: -; CDR3 protein: CASSLGQTGNTIYF; CDR3 DNA: TGTGCCAGCAGCTTAGGCCAGACTGGAAACACCATATATTTT
J gene: TRBJ1-6; V gene: TRBV28; clone size: once; D gene: TRBD1; CDR3 protein: CASSSGQSHNSPLHF; CDR3 DNA: TGTGCCAGCAGTTCGGGACAGTCTCATAATTCACCCCTCCACTTT
J gene: TRBJ1-5; V gene: TRBV28; clone size: -; D gene: -; CDR3 protein: CASSRTQGWSNQPQHF; CDR3 DNA: TGTGCCAGCAGCCGAACCCAGGGTTGGAGCAATCAGCCCCAGCATTTT
J gene: TRBJ2-6; V gene: TRBV2; clone size: -; D gene: -; CDR3 protein: CASKPLGANVLTF; CDR3 DNA: TGTGCCAGCAAGCCCCTTGGGGCCAACGTCCTGACTTTC
J gene: TRBJ1-1; V gene: TRBV5-6; clone size: -; D gene: -; CDR3 protein: CASTQGSGTEAFF; CDR3 DNA: TGTGCCAGCACCCAGGGTTCTGGCACTGAAGCTTTCTTT
J gene: TRBJ2-7; V gene: TRBV5-1; clone size: -; D gene: TRBD2; CDR3 protein: CASRVSGGPEQYF; CDR3 DNA: TGCGCCAGCAGGGTTAGCGGGGGGCCCGAGCAGTACTTC
J gene: TRBJ1-5; V gene: TRBV19; clone size: -; D gene: -; CDR3 protein: CASSIDREGNQPQHF; CDR3 DNA: TGTGCCAGTAGTATAGACAGGGAGGGCAATCAGCCCCAGCATTTT
J gene: TRBJ1-5; V gene: TRBV4-2; clone size: -; D gene: -; CDR3 protein: CASSQDGGGGGGNQPQHF; CDR3 DNA: TGTGCCAGCAGCCAAGATGGCGGAGGGGGGGGCGGCAATCAGCCCCAGCATTTT
J gene: TRBJ1-5; V gene: TRBV27; clone size: -; D gene: TRBD1; CDR3 protein: CASSLGVGGQINQPQHF; CDR3 DNA: TGTGCCAGCAGTTTAGGGGTAGGGGGACAGATCAATCAGCCCCAGCATTTT
J gene: TRBJ2-7; V gene: TRBV4-1; clone size: -; D gene: -; CDR3 protein: CASSQGALYEQYF; CDR3 DNA: TGCGCCAGCAGCCAAGGGGCCCTCTACGAGCAGTACTTC
J gene: TRBJ1-3; V gene: TRBV6-4; clone size: -; D gene: -; CDR3 protein: CASGPKGASGNTIYF; CDR3 DNA: TGTGCCAGCGGGCCCAAGGGAGCCTCTGGAAACACCATATATTTT
J gene: TRBJ2-1; V gene: TRBV4-3; clone size: -; D gene: -; CDR3 protein: CASSKGHANEQFF; CDR3 DNA: TGCGCCAGCAGCAAGGGACACGCCAATGAGCAGTTCTTC
J gene: TRBJ2-7; V gene: TRBV21-1; clone size: -; D gene: -; CDR3 protein: CASSKRRELQGPAFEQYF; CDR3 DNA: TGTGCCAGCAGCAAAAGAAGGGAATTACAGGGGCCGGCTTTCGAGCAGTACTTC
J gene: TRBJ1-1; V gene: TRBV11-2; clone size: -; D gene: -; CDR3 protein: CASSFRPGSAFF; CDR3 DNA: TGTGCCAGCAGCTTTCGGCCAGGGTCGGCTTTCTTT
J gene: TRBJ2-7; V gene: TRBV5-6; clone size: -; D gene: -; CDR3 protein: CASSPRTVLYEQYF; CDR3 DNA: TGTGCCAGCAGCCCTAGGACAGTCCTCTACGAGCAGTACTTC
J gene: TRBJ2-7; V gene: TRBV4-3; clone size: -; D gene: TRBD1; CDR3 protein: CASSRLTGGDEQYF; CDR3 DNA: TGCGCCAGCAGCCGCCTGACAGGGGGCGACGAGCAGTACTTC
J gene: TRBJ2-1; V gene: TRBV7-3; clone size: -; D gene: TRBD1; CDR3 protein: CASSSPGTGAANEQFF; CDR3 DNA: TGTGCCAGCAGCTCGCCCGGGACAGGGGCGGCCAATGAGCAGTTCTTC
J gene: TRBJ2-3; V gene: TRBV5-1; clone size: -; D gene: -; CDR3 protein: CASSSGAVIASTDTQYF; CDR3 DNA: TGCGCCAGCAGCTCGGGAGCGGTTATAGCTAGCACAGATACGCAGTATTTT
J gene: TRBJ2-7; V gene: TRBV28; clone size: -; D gene: -; CDR3 protein: CASSLSPGRVYEQYF; CDR3 DNA: TGTGCCAGCAGTTTATCCCCTGGCAGGGTGTACGAGCAGTACTTC
J gene: TRBJ1-4; V gene: TRBV10-3; clone size: once; D gene: -; CDR3 protein: CAITEAPSEKLFF; CDR3 DNA: TGTGCCATCACCGAGGCCCCAAGTGAAAAACTGTTTTTT
J gene: TRBJ2-7; V gene: TRBV6-1; clone size: -; D gene: TRBD2; CDR3 protein: CASSAAGDGYEQYF; CDR3 DNA: TGTGCCAGCAGTGCCGCGGGGGACGGTTACGAGCAGTACTTC
J gene: TRBJ2-1; V gene: TRBV7-3; clone size: -; D gene: -; CDR3 protein: CASSLTPGSYNEQFF; CDR3 DNA: TGTGCCAGCAGCTTAACGCCCGGCTCCTACAATGAGCAGTTCTTC
J gene: TRBJ1-2; V gene: TRBV19; clone size: -; D gene: TRBD1; CDR3 protein: CASSAGQGSEGYTF; CDR3 DNA: TGTGCCAGTAGTGCCGGACAGGGTTCGGAAGGCTACACCTTC
J gene: TRBJ1-1; V gene: TRBV10-3; clone size: -; D gene: -; CDR3 protein: CAIRPREGTEAFF; CDR3 DNA: TGTGCCATCAGACCCAGGGAGGGCACTGAAGCTTTCTTT
J gene: TRBJ1-4; V gene: TRBV11-2; clone size: -; D gene: TRBD1; CDR3 protein: CASSPGQRTTNEKLFF; CDR3 DNA: TGTGCCAGCAGCCCGGGACAGAGAACAACTAATGAAAAACTGTTTTTT
J gene: TRBJ1-5; V gene: TRBV4-1; clone size: -; D gene: -; CDR3 protein: CASSQVQGDQPQHF; CDR3 DNA: TGCGCCAGCAGCCAAGTCCAGGGTGACCAGCCCCAGCATTTT
J gene: TRBJ2-7; V gene: TRBV5-8; clone size: -; D gene: -; CDR3 protein: CASSLGSARAYEQYF; CDR3 DNA: TGTGCCAGCAGCTTAGGGTCTGCGCGGGCCTACGAGCAGTACTTC
J gene: TRBJ1-1; V gene: TRBV4-3; clone size: -; D gene: -; CDR3 protein: CASSQDAGNTEAFF; CDR3 DNA: TGCGCCAGCAGCCAAGATGCAGGGAACACTGAAGCTTTCTTT
J gene: TRBJ2-3; V gene: TRBV11-3; clone size: -; D gene: TRBD2; CDR3 protein: CASSLHGAAGGRSDTQYF; CDR3 DNA: TGTGCCAGCAGCTTACACGGCGCTGCGGGGGGCCGCTCAGATACGCAGTATTTT
J gene: TRBJ1-2; V gene: TRBV14; clone size: -; D gene: -; CDR3 protein: CASSPTRQARGWNYGYTF; CDR3 DNA: TGTGCCAGCAGCCCGACCCGCCAGGCCAGGGGATGGAACTATGGCTACACCTTC
J gene: TRBJ1-2; V gene: TRBV28; clone size: -; D gene: -; CDR3 protein: CASSKRTGHFHGYTF; CDR3 DNA: TGTGCCAGCAGTAAACGCACAGGTCACTTCCATGGCTACACCTTC
J gene: TRBJ2-2; V gene: TRBV6-6; clone size: -; D gene: TRBD1; CDR3 protein: CASSKDRGRTGELFF; CDR3 DNA: TGTGCCAGCAGCAAGGACAGGGGGCGCACCGGGGAGCTGTTTTTT
J gene: TRBJ2-1; V gene: TRBV6-6; clone size: -; D gene: TRBD1; CDR3 protein: CASSYSGDSEQFF; CDR3 DNA: TGTGCCAGCAGTTACTCGGGGGACAGTGAGCAGTTCTTC
J gene: TRBJ2-7; V gene: TRBV7-8; clone size: -; D gene: TRBD1; CDR3 protein: CASSSEADREVYEQYF; CDR3 DNA: TGTGCCAGCAGTTCTGAGGCGGACAGGGAGGTCTACGAGCAGTACTTC
J gene: TRBJ2-7; V gene: TRBV9; clone size: once; D gene: -; CDR3 protein: CASSVTDSAYEQYF; CDR3 DNA: TGTGCCAGCAGCGTAACCGACAGTGCCTACGAGCAGTACTTC
J gene: TRBJ2-7; V gene: TRBV5-4; clone size: -; D gene: TRBD2; CDR3 protein: CASSSKAGAGEQYF; CDR3 DNA: TGTGCCAGCAGCTCGAAAGCGGGGGCGGGCGAGCAGTACTTC
J gene: TRBJ2-7; V gene: TRBV7-2; clone size: -; D gene: -; CDR3 protein: CASSLGRAREQYF; CDR3 DNA: TGTGCCAGCAGCTTGGGCAGGGCTCGAGAGCAGTACTTC
J gene: TRBJ2-3; V gene: TRBV7-9; clone size: -; D gene: TRBD2; CDR3 protein: CASSYSSGGLTDTQYF; CDR3 DNA: TGTGCCAGCAGCTATTCTAGCGGCGGCCTCACAGATACGCAGTATTTT
J gene: TRBJ1-4; V gene: TRBV6-4; clone size: once; D gene: -; CDR3 protein: CARRDSATNEKLFF; CDR3 DNA: TGTGCCAGGAGGGATTCTGCAACTAATGAAAAACTGTTTTTT
J gene: TRBJ1-1; V gene: TRBV29-1; clone size: few; D gene: -; CDR3 protein: CSVEMSGRDTEAFF; CDR3 DNA: TGCAGCGTTGAAATGTCAGGGAGGGATACTGAAGCTTTCTTT
J gene: TRBJ1-1; V gene: TRBV12-5; clone size: -; D gene: -; CDR3 protein: CASARGVLNTEAFF; CDR3 DNA: TGTGCTAGTGCCCGGGGTGTATTGAACACTGAAGCTTTCTTT
J gene: TRBJ1-1; V gene: TRBV19; clone size: -; D gene: TRBD1; CDR3 protein: CASSATGGGSTEAFF; CDR3 DNA: TGTGCCAGTAGTGCGACAGGGGGTGGTAGCACTGAAGCTTTCTTT
J gene: TRBJ2-3; V gene: TRBV5-4; clone size: -; D gene: TRBD2; CDR3 protein: CASSIGLAGQYF; CDR3 DNA: TGTGCCAGCAGCATAGGACTAGCGGGGCAGTATTTT
J gene: TRBJ1-1; V gene: TRBV30; clone size: -; D gene: -; CDR3 protein: CAKQGVNTEAFF; CDR3 DNA: TGTGCCAAACAAGGGGTGAACACTGAAGCTTTCTTT
J gene: TRBJ2-3; V gene: TRBV5-4; clone size: -; D gene: TRBD1; CDR3 protein: CASSKTGGGTDTQYF; CDR3 DNA: TGTGCCAGCAGCAAAACAGGGGGTGGGACAGATACGCAGTATTTT
J gene: TRBJ1-1; V gene: TRBV7-2; clone size: -; D gene: -; CDR3 protein: CASSLEEANTEAFF; CDR3 DNA: TGTGCCAGCAGCTTAGAGGAGGCGAACACTGAAGCTTTCTTT
J gene: TRBJ2-7; V gene: TRBV5-4; clone size: -; D gene: -; CDR3 protein: CASSLNQEQYF; CDR3 DNA: TGTGCCAGCAGCTTGAATCAGGAGCAGTACTTC
J gene: TRBJ1-2; V gene: TRBV7-2; clone size: few; D gene: TRBD1; CDR3 protein: CASSPRDRGRGRTF; CDR3 DNA: TGTGCCAGCAGCCCCCGGGACAGGGGGCGAGGTAGAACCTTC
J gene: TRBJ2-5; V gene: TRBV7-2; clone size: -; D gene: TRBD2; CDR3 protein: CASSLGGSGGRETQYF; CDR3 DNA: TGTGCCAGCAGCTTAGGGGGTAGCGGGGGGCGCGAGACCCAGTACTTC
J gene: TRBJ1-2; V gene: TRBV4-3; clone size: -; D gene: -; CDR3 protein: CASSHSAGGLNGYTF; CDR3 DNA: TGCGCCAGCAGCCACTCTGCGGGGGGGCTGAATGGCTACACCTTC
J gene: TRBJ1-1; V gene: TRBV6-4; clone size: -; D gene: -; CDR3 protein: CASAQGMNTEAFF; CDR3 DNA: TGTGCCTCCGCTCAGGGAATGAACACTGAAGCTTTCTTT
J gene: TRBJ2-3; V gene: TRBV28; clone size: -; D gene: TRBD2; CDR3 protein: CASHEAGNTQYF; CDR3 DNA: TGTGCCAGCCACGAAGCGGGGAATACGCAGTATTTT
J gene: TRBJ2-3; V gene: TRBV9; clone size: -; D gene: TRBD2; CDR3 protein: CASSVESGGITDTQYF; CDR3 DNA: TGTGCCAGCAGCGTAGAAAGCGGGGGGATCACAGATACGCAGTATTTT